What follows are 20 T cell receptor beta chains derived from one specimen sequenced in a study of T-cell reconstitution after alpha-beta-depleted transplantation in children. Unique molecular identifiers were incorporated into the prepared TCRbeta library. TCRdb processed the PCR reads anew with MiXCR; each CDR3 protein has one entry. The sample shows fewer than 1 million distinct CDR3 sequences, 15% to 20% of them seen only once. Sequenced here: PBMCs, mostly from graft donor cells, sampled 360 days after TCRalphabeta/CD19-depleted stem cell transplant. Receptors were obtained from a male patient between 5 and 17 years old who had a stem cell transplant for acute lymphoblastic leukemia, so the T cells may come from the graft donor.

The J gene is TRBJ2-5, the V gene TRBV12-3 or TRBV12-4, with TRBD2 matching 9 bases. This CDR3 is built from 15 residues. The J segment lost 5 bases and the V segment lost 0 bases, leaving 4 bases of the junction unmatched. The CDR3, as DNA: TGTGCCAGCAGTTTAGCCGGACTAGCGAGGGAGACCCAGTACTTC. Translation gives CASSLAGLARETQYF.

This clonotype occurred a few times. No conserved phenylalanine or tryptophan ends this CDR3, so it is likely a read error. V gene TRBV27 combines with J gene TRBJ2-5; 10 bases fit TRBD2. This CDR3 has 18 residues. Trimming removed 6 bases from V and 0 bases from J; junction bases left unmatched: 13. Germline CDR1 MNHEY, CDR2 SMNVEV (reference sequence). CDR3 region: CASRPGLAHQGYQETQYL. DNA of the CDR3: TGTGCCAGCAGACCGGGACTAGCGCACCAAGGGTACCAAGAGACCCAGTACTTG.

This clonotype has a handful of counts. The V gene is TRBV7-2, the J gene TRBJ1-5; 9 nucleotides agree with TRBD1. V lost 1 base, J lost 5 bases, and 3 bases stayed unmatched. Germline V gene sequence: CDR1 SGHTA, CDR2 FQGNSA. The CDR3 extends over 15 amino acids. This chain's CDR3 is CASSLVGTGHQPQHF. The CDR3 DNA reads as TGTGCCAGCAGCTTAGTGGGGACAGGGCATCAGCCCCAGCATTTT. Variable domain in full (rest from reference TRBV7-2 and TRBJ1-5): GAGVSQSPSNKVTEKGKDVELRCDPISGHTALYWYRQSLGQGLEFLIYFQGNSAPDKSGLPSDRFSAERTGGSVSTLTIQRTQQEDSAVYLCASSLVGTGHQPQHFGDGTRLSIL.

The chain employs TRBV20-1 and TRBJ1-5, with D possibly matching TRBD1 (5 bases). Germline CDR1 and CDR2: DFQATT and SNEGSKA (reference sequence). The CDR3 runs to 13 residues. Trimming stripped 2 bases from V and 2 bases from J, with 7 bases between. CDR3 region: CSARRGRNQPQHF. The CDR3 DNA sequence: TGCAGTGCTAGAAGGGGACGCAATCAGCCCCAGCATTTT.

This sequence joins TRBV10-3 and TRBJ1-2; no reliable D call. This CDR3 has 14 residues. CDR1 and CDR2 from the germline V gene are ENHRY and SYGVKD. Trimming took off 5 bases at V and 8 bases at J, with 18 bases between the two ends. CDR3 bases: TGTGCCATCAGTCAGACGCCTGGAGAGATAGGCTACACCTTC. Its translation is CAISQTPGEIGYTF.

This clonotype was picked up many times. The chain joins TRBV6-5 to TRBJ1-2; a possible D gene is TRBD1 (5 bases). The CDR3 covers 14 residues. Per the germline V gene, CDR1 is MNHEY and CDR2 is SVGAGI. V was pared by 2 bases and J by 1 base, with 8 bases between. The CDR3 reads CASSYDSHNYGYTF. CDR3 sequence (DNA): TGTGCCAGCAGTTACGACAGCCATAACTATGGCTACACCTTC.

This clonotype turned up a few times. The J gene is TRBJ2-1, the V gene TRBV11-1, with TRBD2 matching over 9 bases. The CDR3 is 19 amino acids. V shed 5 bases and J 0 bases; nucleotides not matched to a gene: 14. Germline values: CDR1 SGHAT, CDR2 FQDESV (reference sequence). This chain's CDR3 is CASSPRGSGRVSSYNEQFF. The DNA for the CDR3 is TGTGCCAGCAGCCCCCGTGGTAGCGGGAGAGTAAGCTCCTACAATGAGCAGTTCTTC.

The rearrangement joins TRBV2 to TRBJ1-5; D gene ambiguous. The CDR3 sequence is 15 residues long. Germline V CDR1 and CDR2: SNHLY, FYNNEI. Trimming took off 5 bases at V and 0 bases at J, with 11 bases between the two ends. This chain's CDR3 is CASSTELYSNQPQHF. CDR3 nucleotides: TGTGCCAGCAGTACAGAGCTTTATAGCAATCAGCCCCAGCATTTT.

This chain uses TRBV20-1 with TRBJ2-2, with D perhaps matching TRBD2 (6 bases). Per the germline V gene, CDR1 is DFQATT and CDR2 is SNEGSKA (reference sequence). V dropped 0 bases and J dropped 6 bases, with 17 bases sitting between them. The length of the CDR3 is 16 residues. Written as DNA, the CDR3 is TGCAGTGCTAGAGATCCGCTAGCGCCGGGATCCGGGGAGCTGTTTTTT. It encodes CSARDPLAPGSGELFF.

This clonotype has only a few counts. The chain carries TRBV29-1 and TRBJ2-7; 8 nucleotides match TRBD2. The V gene's germline CDR1 is SQVTM and CDR2 ANQGSEA. Trimming at V came to 6 bases and at J to 2 bases, leaving 9 bases not matched to a gene. CDR3 length: 14 amino acids. The CDR3 DNA sequence: TGCAGCGTAATAGCGGGATTGCATACCTACGAGCAGTACTTC. Its translation is CSVIAGLHTYEQYF.

This chain uses TRBV7-6 with TRBJ2-1, with D unclear. This CDR3 has 18 amino acids. Germline CDR1 reads SGHVS; CDR2 reads FNYEAQ. Trimming removed 1 base at V and 0 bases at J, with 16 bases between. The CDR3 here is CASSLEGPGSSSYNEQFF. The DNA of the CDR3 is TGTGCCAGCAGCTTAGAGGGCCCAGGCAGCAGCTCCTACAATGAGCAGTTCTTC.

CDR3 nucleotide sequence: TGTGCCACCAGCAGAGATCTTAGCGGGAGGCCCAATGAGCAGTTCTTC. It codes for CATSRDLSGRPNEQFF. J is TRBJ2-1 and V is TRBV15; 10 bases are shared with TRBD2. The germline CDR1 and CDR2 sequences are LNHNV and YYDKDF (reference sequence). This CDR3 contains 16 residues. J was trimmed by 6 bases and V by 0 bases; bases with no gene match: 5.

V and J are TRBV20-1 and TRBJ1-5, with 7 bases that match TRBD1. Germline trimming cut 6 bases from V and 5 bases from J; bases unmatched to any gene: 4. Germline V gene lookup returns CDR1 DFQATT and CDR2 SNEGSKA (reference sequence). This CDR3 is built from 12 residues. The CDR3 DNA follows: TGCAGTGCAGACAGGGTAGATCAGCCCCAGCATTTT. It translates to CSADRVDQPQHF.

The rearrangement joins TRBV12-3 or TRBV12-4 to TRBJ2-4; 13 nucleotides match TRBD2. The CDR3 spans 14 residues. With V trimmed by 5 bases and J by 5 bases, 0 bases remained unmatched. For the CDR3, the DNA is TGTGCCAGCAGTGGGACTAGCGGGGAAAACATTCAGTACTTC. As protein: CASSGTSGENIQYF.

The table lists this clonotype with a few counts. V and J are TRBV3-1 and TRBJ2-1; 11 bases are a match to TRBD2. After removal of 2 bases from V and 6 bases from J, the junction contained 9 bases not matched to a gene. Germline V gives CDR1 LGHDT, CDR2 YNNKEL (reference sequence). The CDR3 covers 17 residues. CDR3 sequence (DNA): TGTGCCAGCAGCCAAAAGATCGGAGGACTAGCGGGCAATGAGCAGTTCTTC. It translates to CASSQKIGGLAGNEQFF.

V and J are TRBV29-1 and TRBJ2-5, with no clear D. CDR1 and CDR2 from the germline V gene are SQVTM and ANQGSEA. The CDR3 consists of 11 residues. The V end was cut by 8 bases, the J end by 5 bases, with 12 bases between. The CDR3 sequence: CSPSVGETQYF. DNA of the CDR3: TGCAGCCCCAGCGTAGGCGAGACCCAGTACTTC.

The V and J genes are TRBV5-1 and TRBJ1-5; 7 positions agree with TRBD1. The CDR3 extends over 15 amino acids. V was clipped by 0 bases and J by 5 bases; unmatched bases: 5. Germline CDR1 and CDR2: SGHRS and YFSETQ. The CDR3 DNA sequence: TGCGCCAGCAGCTTGGGCCCCAGGGGGGATCAGCCCCAGCATTTT. Translation gives CASSLGPRGDQPQHF.

This chain links TRBV9 with TRBJ2-5; 7 positions match TRBD1. This CDR3 comprises 15 residues. CDR1 SGDLS and CDR2 YYNGEE come from the germline V gene. V lost 3 bases and J lost 0; bases outside the gene matches: 5. The chain's CDR3 is CASSGQGWYQETQYF. CDR3 sequence (DNA): TGTGCCAGCAGCGGACAGGGATGGTACCAAGAGACCCAGTACTTC.

This clonotype was counted between two and nine times. The V call is TRBV7-6, the J call TRBJ2-7; D is unclear. Germline-derived CDR1 and CDR2 are SGHVS and FNYEAQ. The V gene lost 4 bases and the J gene lost 0 bases, with 10 bases spanning the gap. The CDR3 sequence is 14 residues long. The CDR3 sequence is CASSYRLASYEQYF. The CDR3 bases are TGTGCCAGCAGCTATCGACTTGCCTCCTACGAGCAGTACTTC.

This clonotype was picked up a small number of times. J is TRBJ1-2 and V is TRBV12-3 or TRBV12-4; no firm D call. The CDR3 loop spans 14 amino acids. V lost 5 bases to trimming and J lost 8 bases, with 18 bases between them. Here the CDR3 reads CASSKGGRLPGYTF. In DNA form, the CDR3 reads TGTGCCAGCAGTAAAGGTGGGCGGCTTCCCGGCTACACCTTC.